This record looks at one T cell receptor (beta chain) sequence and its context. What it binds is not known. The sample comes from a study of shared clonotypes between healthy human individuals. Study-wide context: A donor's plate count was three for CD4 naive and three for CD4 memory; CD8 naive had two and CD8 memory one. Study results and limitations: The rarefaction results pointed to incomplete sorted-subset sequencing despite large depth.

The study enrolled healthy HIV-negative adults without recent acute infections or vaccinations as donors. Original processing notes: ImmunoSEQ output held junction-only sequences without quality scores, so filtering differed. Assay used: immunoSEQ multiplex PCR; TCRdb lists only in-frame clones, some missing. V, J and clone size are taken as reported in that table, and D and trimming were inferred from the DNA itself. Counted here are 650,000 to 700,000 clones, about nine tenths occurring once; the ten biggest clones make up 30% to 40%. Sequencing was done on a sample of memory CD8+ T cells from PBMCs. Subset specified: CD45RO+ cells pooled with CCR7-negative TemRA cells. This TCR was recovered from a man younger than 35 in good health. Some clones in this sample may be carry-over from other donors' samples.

In nucleotides, the CDR3 is TGTGCCAGCAGCTTTTTAGACCACTATGGCTACACCTTC. It yields the protein CASSFLDHYGYTF. This rearrangement joins TRBV7-9 to TRBJ1-2; D unresolved. The CDR3 has 13 amino acids. Trimming took off 3 bases at V and 3 bases at J, with 8 bases between the two ends. From germline, CDR1 is SEHNR and CDR2 FQNEAQ (reference sequence).